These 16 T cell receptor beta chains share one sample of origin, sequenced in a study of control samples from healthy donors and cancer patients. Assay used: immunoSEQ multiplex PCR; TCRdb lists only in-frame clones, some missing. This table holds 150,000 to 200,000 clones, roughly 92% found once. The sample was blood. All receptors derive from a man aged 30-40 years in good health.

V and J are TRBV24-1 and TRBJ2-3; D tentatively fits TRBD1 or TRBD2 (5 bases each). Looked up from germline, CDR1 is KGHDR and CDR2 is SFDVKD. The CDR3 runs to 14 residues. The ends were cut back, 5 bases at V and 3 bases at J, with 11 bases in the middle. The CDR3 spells CATSAGTPTDTQYF. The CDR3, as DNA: TGTGCCACCAGTGCTGGGACCCCGACAGATACGCAGTATTTT.

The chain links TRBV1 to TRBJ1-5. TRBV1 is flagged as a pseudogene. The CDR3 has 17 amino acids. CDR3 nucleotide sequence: TGCACCAGCAGCCAAGAAAATGAGGGGCCTGGCAATCAGCCCCAGCATTTT. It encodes CTSSQENEGPGNQPQHF.

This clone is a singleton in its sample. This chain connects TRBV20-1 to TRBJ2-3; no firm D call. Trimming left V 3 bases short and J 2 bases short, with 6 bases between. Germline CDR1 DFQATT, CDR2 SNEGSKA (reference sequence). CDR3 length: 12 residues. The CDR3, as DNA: TGCAGTGCTAGTCTCGACACAGATACGCAGTATTTT. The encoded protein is CSASLDTDTQYF.

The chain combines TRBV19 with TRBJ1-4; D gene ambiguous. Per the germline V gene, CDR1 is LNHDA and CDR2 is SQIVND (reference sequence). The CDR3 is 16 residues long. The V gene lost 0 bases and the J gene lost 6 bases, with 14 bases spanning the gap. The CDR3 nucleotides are TGTGCCAGTAGTATAGAGTCACCTGGGGAATATGAAAAACTGTTTTTT. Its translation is CASSIESPGEYEKLFF.

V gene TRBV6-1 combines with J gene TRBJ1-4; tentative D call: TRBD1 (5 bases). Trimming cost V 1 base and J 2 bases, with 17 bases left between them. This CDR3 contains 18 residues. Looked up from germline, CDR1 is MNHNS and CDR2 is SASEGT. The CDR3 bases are TGTGCCAGCAGTGAAGTCGTCGGGGGAACAGTCACTAATGAAAAACTGTTTTTT. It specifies CASSEVVGGTVTNEKLFF.

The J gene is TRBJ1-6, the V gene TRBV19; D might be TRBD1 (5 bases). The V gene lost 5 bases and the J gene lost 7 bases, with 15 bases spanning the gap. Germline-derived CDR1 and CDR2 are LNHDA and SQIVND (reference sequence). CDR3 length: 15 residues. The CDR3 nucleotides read TGTGCCAGTAGTTTGAGGGACGGACTAAATTCACCCCTCCACTTT. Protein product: CASSLRDGLNSPLHF.

CDR3 residues: CASRPPGNIQYF. CDR3 DNA sequence: TGTGCCAGCAGGCCCCCGGGGAACATTCAGTACTTC. V and J are TRBV12-3 or TRBV12-4 and TRBJ2-4, with D perhaps matching TRBD2 (5 bases). Trimming stripped 6 bases from V and 7 bases from J, with 10 bases between. The CDR3 extends over 12 amino acids.

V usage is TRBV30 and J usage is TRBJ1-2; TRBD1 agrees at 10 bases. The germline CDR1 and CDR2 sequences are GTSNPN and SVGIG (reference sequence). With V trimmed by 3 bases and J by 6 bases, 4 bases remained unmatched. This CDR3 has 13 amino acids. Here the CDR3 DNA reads TGTGCCTGGAGCCCGGGACAGGGGAATGGCTACACCTTC. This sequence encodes CAWSPGQGNGYTF.

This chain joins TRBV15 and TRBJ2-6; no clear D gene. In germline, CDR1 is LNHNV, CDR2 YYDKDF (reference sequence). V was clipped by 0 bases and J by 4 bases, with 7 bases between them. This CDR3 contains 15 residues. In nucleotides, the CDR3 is TGTGCCACCAGCAGAGATCGGTACGGGGCCAACGTCCTGACTTTC. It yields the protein CATSRDRYGANVLTF. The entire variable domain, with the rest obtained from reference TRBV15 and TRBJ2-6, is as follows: DAMVIQNPRYQVTQFGKPVTLSCSQTLNHNVMYWYQQKSSQAPKLLFHYYDKDFNNEADTPDNFQSRRPNTSFCFLDIRSPGLGDTAMYLCATSRDRYGANVLTFGAGSRLTVL.

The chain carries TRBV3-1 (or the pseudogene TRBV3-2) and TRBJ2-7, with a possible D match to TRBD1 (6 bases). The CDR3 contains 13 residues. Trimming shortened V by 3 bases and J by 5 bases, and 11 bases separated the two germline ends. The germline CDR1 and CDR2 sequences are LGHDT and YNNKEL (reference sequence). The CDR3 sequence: CASSHRTVHEQYF. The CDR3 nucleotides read TGTGCCAGCAGCCACAGGACAGTCCACGAGCAGTACTTC.

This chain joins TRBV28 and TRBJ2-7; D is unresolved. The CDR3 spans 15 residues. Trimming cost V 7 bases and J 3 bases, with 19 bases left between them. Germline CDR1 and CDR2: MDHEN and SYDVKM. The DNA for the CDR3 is TGTGCCAGCATCCCCGAGACGTCTATGAGCTACGAGCAGTACTTC. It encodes CASIPETSMSYEQYF.

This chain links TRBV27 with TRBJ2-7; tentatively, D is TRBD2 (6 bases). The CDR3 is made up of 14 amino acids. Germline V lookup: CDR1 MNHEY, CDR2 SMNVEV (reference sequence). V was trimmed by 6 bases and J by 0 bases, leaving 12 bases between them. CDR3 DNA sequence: TGTGCCAGCAGGAGGGACGGGAGCTCCTACGAGCAGTACTTC. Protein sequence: CASRRDGSSYEQYF.

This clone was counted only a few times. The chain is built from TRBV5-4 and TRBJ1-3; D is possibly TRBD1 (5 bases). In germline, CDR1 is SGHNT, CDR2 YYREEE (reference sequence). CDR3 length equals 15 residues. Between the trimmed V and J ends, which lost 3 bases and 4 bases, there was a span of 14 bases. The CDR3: CASSSTGTSGNTIYF. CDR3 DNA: TGTGCCAGCAGCTCTACAGGCACCTCGGGAAACACCATATATTTT.

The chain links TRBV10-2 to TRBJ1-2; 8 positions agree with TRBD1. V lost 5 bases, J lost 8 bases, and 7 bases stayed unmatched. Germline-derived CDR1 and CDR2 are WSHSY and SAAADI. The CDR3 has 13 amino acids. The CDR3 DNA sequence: TGCGCCAGCAGTATATCAACAGGGGGGGGCTACACCTTC. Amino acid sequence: CASSISTGGGYTF.

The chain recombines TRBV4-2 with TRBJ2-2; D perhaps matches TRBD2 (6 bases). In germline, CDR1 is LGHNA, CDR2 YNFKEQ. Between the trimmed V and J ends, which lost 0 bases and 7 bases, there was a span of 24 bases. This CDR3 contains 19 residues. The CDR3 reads CASSQDLQGRLAVYGELFF. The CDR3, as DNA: TGTGCCAGCAGCCAAGATCTCCAGGGCCGTTTAGCGGTGTACGGGGAGCTGTTTTTT.

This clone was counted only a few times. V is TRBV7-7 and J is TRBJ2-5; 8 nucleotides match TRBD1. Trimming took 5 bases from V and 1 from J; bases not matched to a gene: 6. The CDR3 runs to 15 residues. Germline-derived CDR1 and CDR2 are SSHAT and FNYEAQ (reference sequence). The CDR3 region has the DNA TGTGCCAGCAGCCCCGGGACAGGTATCCAAGAGACCCAGTACTTC. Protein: CASSPGTGIQETQYF.